This entry lists 14 T cell receptor beta chains sequenced from one sample in a study of blood T cell repertoires in COVID-19. The assay was immunoSEQ multiplex PCR, and TCRdb's table has in-frame clones only and misses some. The sample contains about 120,000 clones, 75% to 90% of which appear only once. The sequenced sample was peripheral blood. These receptors were taken from a human donor with acute or convalescent COVID-19. The donor label of this sample is uncertain.

The V gene is TRBV18, the J gene TRBJ1-1; no reliable D call. The V gene's germline CDR1 is KGHSH and CDR2 LQKENI. Trimming took off 5 bases at V and 1 base at J, with 14 bases between the two ends. The CDR3 consists of 15 residues. For the CDR3, the DNA is TGTGCCAGCTCAGTGACTGCATCCTCGAACACTGAAGCTTTCTTT. It encodes CASSVTASSNTEAFF.

The chain combines TRBV7-9 with TRBJ2-7; 9 nucleotides align to TRBD1. Trimming cost V 5 bases and J 5 bases; bases outside gene matches: 7. There are 14 residues in the CDR3. Per the germline V gene, CDR1 is SEHNR and CDR2 is FQNEAQ (reference sequence). The CDR3 region has the DNA TGTGCCAGCAGCCGGGACAGGGTGGGGAACGAGCAGTACTTC. Translated: CASSRDRVGNEQYF.

The chain couples TRBV4-3 to TRBJ2-7; TRBD2 matches 11 bases. CDR1 and CDR2 (germline): LGHNA, YSLEER. Trimming cost V 1 base and J 2 bases; bases outside gene matches: 4. This CDR3 is built from 16 residues. CDR3: CASSQVLAGGPYEQYF. The CDR3 region has the DNA TGCGCCAGCAGCCAAGTTCTAGCGGGAGGACCCTACGAGCAGTACTTC.

V usage is TRBV5-1 and J usage is TRBJ2-1; 10 bases fit TRBD2. Germline CDR1 SGHRS, CDR2 YFSETQ. The CDR3 extends over 17 amino acids. V was pared by 1 base and J by 6 bases, with 10 bases of the junction left unmatched. CDR3 in DNA: TGCGCCAGCAGCTTGAGTGGTAGCGGGAGGCGGGGCAATGAGCAGTTCTTC. Translation: CASSLSGSGRRGNEQFF.

This chain joins TRBV2 and TRBJ2-2; tentative D call: TRBD2 (6 bases). V was clipped by 10 bases and J by 2 bases, with 11 bases between them. The CDR3 has 13 amino acids. The germline V gene encodes CDR1 SNHLY and CDR2 FYNNEI. The CDR3: CATRGVNTGELFF. CDR3 sequence (DNA): TGTGCCACCCGCGGGGTCAACACCGGGGAGCTGTTTTTT.

V gene TRBV5-1 combines with J gene TRBJ1-2; D is possibly TRBD1 (6 bases). The CDR3 loop spans 13 amino acids. The V gene's germline CDR1 is SGHRS and CDR2 YFSETQ. The V end was cut by 5 bases, the J end by 8 bases, with 16 bases between. The DNA of the CDR3 is TGCGCCAGCAGTCTCATACCAGGGGACGGCTACACCTTC. Translating gives CASSLIPGDGYTF.

The rearrangement joins TRBV7-2 to TRBJ2-5; 14 nucleotides line up with TRBD2. CDR1 and CDR2 from the germline V gene are SGHTA and FQGNSA. CDR3 length: 16 amino acids. V trimming: 5 bases; J trimming: 5 bases; junction bases outside the gene matches: 7. This CDR3 reads CASSPGTSGSSETQYF. DNA of the CDR3: TGTGCCAGCAGCCCAGGGACTAGCGGGAGTTCGGAGACCCAGTACTTC.

Of note for this clone: Without the conserved terminal phenylalanine or tryptophan, this CDR3 likely stems from a read error. The limits of the CDR3 on the DNA are not certain, so only TCRdb's listed CDR3 is given. This rearrangement joins TRBV5-6 to TRBJ2-3; TRBD2, the D gene given by the table, was not confirmed from the DNA. The length of the CDR3 is 14 amino acids, counting both ends. Germline V lookup: CDR1 SGHDT, CDR2 YYEEEE. This CDR3 is CASSLGAYGVEGWS.

This chain connects TRBV6-5 to TRBJ2-7; 8 bases fit TRBD1. Germline CDR1 reads MNHEY; CDR2 reads SVGAGI. CDR3 length: 15 residues. Trimming cost V 0 bases and J 4 bases; bases outside gene matches: 5. This CDR3 reads CASSYSTGASYEQYF. In nucleotides, the CDR3 is TGTGCCAGCAGTTACTCGACAGGGGCAAGTTACGAGCAGTACTTC.

Points on this clone: Other DNA sequences from this sample encode an identical CDR3 as well. The genes are TRBV12-3 or TRBV12-4 and TRBJ2-7; no firm D call. Trimming stripped 3 bases from V and 3 bases from J, with 3 bases between. CDR3 length: 11 amino acids. The CDR3 loop is CASSFYYEQYF. The CDR3 bases are TGTGCCAGCAGTTTCTACTACGAGCAGTACTTC.

The chain recombines TRBV11-3 with TRBJ1-1; no clear D gene. V dropped 2 bases and J dropped 4 bases, with 8 bases sitting between them. CDR1 is SGHNT and CDR2 is YENEEA in the germline V gene. The CDR3 is 13 amino acids. The chain's CDR3 is CASSLTRFTEAFF. CDR3 coding DNA: TGTGCCAGCAGCTTAACCAGATTCACTGAAGCTTTCTTT.

In the case of this clone: Different DNA sequences within this sample yield the same CDR3. The rearrangement links TRBV20-1 to TRBJ2-7, with a weak D call TRBD2 (7 bases). Per the germline V gene, CDR1 is DFQATT and CDR2 is SNEGSKA (reference sequence). The CDR3 consists of 14 residues. Trimming took 3 bases from V and 1 from J, leaving 13 bases between them. The CDR3 DNA reads as TGCAGTGCTAGTCGGGCGGGGGCTTCCTACGAGCAGTACTTC. Amino acid sequence: CSASRAGASYEQYF.

The chain links TRBV28 to TRBJ1-1; 11 positions agree with TRBD1. This CDR3 spans 15 amino acids. V lost 5 bases, J lost 11 bases, and 13 bases stayed unmatched. Germline loops: CDR1 MDHEN, CDR2 SYDVKM. This chain's CDR3 is CASSPPDRGLLKAFF. CDR3 DNA: TGTGCCAGCAGTCCCCCGGACAGGGGGCTGCTGAAGGCTTTCTTT.

The V and J genes are TRBV7-8 and TRBJ1-5; 10 bases are a match to TRBD1. V was clipped by 5 bases and J by 6 bases; unmatched bases: 4. The CDR3 is made up of 14 amino acids. Germline loops: CDR1 SGHVS, CDR2 FQNEAQ. The CDR3 DNA reads as TGTGCCAGCAGCCACGACAGGGGGCCTCAGCCCCAGCATTTT. Its protein is CASSHDRGPQPQHF.